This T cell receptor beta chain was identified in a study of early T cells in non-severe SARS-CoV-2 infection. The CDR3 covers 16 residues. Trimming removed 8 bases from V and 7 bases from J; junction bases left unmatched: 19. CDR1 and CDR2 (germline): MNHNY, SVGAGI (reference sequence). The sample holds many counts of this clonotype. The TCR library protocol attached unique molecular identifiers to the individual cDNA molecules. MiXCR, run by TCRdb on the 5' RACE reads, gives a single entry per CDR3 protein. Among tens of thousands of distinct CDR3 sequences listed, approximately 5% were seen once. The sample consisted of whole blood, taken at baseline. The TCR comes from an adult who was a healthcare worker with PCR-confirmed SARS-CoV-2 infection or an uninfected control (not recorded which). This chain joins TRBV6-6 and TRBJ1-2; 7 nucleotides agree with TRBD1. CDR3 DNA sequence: TGTGCCAGCTGGGATCCGGGACAGCAAGGGTCTAGTGGCTACACCTTC. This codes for CASWDPGQQGSSGYTF.